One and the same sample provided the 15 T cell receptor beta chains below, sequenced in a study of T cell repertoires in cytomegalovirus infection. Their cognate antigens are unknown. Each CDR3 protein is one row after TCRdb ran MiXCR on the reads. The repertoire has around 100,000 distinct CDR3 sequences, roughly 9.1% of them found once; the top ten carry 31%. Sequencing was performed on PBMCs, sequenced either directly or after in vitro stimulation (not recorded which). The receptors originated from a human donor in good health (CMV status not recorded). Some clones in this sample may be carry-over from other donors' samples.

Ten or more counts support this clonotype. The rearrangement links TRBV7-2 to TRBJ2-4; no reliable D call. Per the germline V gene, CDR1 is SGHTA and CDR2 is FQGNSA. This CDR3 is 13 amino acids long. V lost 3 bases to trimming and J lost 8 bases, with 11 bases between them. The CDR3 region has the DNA TGTGCCAGCAGCTTCAGTCACGGAGACATTCAGTACTTC. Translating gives CASSFSHGDIQYF.

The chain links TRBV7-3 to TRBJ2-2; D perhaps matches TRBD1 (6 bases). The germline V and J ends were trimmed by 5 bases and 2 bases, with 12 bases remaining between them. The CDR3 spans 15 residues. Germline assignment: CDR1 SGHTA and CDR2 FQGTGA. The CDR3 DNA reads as TGTGCCAGCAGCCTTCAGGGGTATAACACCGGGGAGCTGTTTTTT. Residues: CASSLQGYNTGELFF.

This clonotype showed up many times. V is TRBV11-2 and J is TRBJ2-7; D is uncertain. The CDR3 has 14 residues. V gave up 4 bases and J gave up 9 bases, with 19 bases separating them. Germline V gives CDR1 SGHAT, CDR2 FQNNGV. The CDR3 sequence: CASSSGHMGLGQYV. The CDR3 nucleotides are TGTGCCAGCAGCTCAGGTCATATGGGGTTGGGGCAGTACGTC.

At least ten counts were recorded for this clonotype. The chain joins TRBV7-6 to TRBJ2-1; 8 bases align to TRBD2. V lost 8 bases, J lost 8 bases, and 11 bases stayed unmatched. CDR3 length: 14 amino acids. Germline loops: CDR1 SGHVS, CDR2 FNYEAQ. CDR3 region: CASGRGGLVDEQFF. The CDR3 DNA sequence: TGTGCCAGCGGCCGCGGGGGGCTCGTGGATGAGCAGTTCTTC.

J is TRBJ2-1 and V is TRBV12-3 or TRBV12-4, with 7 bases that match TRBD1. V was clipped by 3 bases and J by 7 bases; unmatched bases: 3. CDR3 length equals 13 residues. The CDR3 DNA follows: TGTGCCAGCAGTTTCGGACAGGCAAATGAGCAGTTCTTC. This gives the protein CASSFGQANEQFF.

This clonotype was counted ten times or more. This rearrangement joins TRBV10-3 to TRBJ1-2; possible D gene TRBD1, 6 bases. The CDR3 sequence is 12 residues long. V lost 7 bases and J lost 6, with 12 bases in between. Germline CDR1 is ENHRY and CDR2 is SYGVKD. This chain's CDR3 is CAINIDRHGYTF. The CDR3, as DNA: TGTGCCATCAACATCGACAGGCATGGCTACACCTTC.

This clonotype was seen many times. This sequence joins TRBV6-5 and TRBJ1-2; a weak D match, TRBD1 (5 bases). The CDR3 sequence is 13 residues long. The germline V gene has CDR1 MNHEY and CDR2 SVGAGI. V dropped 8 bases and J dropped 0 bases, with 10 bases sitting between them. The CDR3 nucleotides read TGTGCCAGCTCGAGACAGACTAACTATGGCTACACCTTC. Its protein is CASSRQTNYGYTF.

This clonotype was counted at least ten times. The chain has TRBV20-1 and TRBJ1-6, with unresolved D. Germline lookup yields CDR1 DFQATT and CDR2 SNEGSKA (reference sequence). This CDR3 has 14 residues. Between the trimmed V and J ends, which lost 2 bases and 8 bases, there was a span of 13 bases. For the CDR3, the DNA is TGCAGTGCTAGACCTTCAATCGGGGATTCACCCCTCCACTTT. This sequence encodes CSARPSIGDSPLHF.

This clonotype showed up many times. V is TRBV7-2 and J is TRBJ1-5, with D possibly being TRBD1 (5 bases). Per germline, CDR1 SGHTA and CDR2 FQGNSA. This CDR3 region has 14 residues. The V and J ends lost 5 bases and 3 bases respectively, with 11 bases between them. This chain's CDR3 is CASSPDSSNQPQHF. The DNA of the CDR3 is TGTGCCAGCAGCCCCGACAGCTCCAATCAGCCCCAGCATTTT.

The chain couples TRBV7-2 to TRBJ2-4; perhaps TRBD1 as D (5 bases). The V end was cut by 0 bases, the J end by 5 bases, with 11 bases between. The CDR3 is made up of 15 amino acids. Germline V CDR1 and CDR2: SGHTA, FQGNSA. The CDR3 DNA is TGTGCCAGCAGCTTAGCATTCGCAGGGCAAAACATTCAGTACTTC. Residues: CASSLAFAGQNIQYF. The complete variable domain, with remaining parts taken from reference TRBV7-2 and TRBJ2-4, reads GAGVSQSPSNKVTEKGKDVELRCDPISGHTALYWYRQSLGQGLEFLIYFQGNSAPDKSGLPSDRFSAERTGGSVSTLTIQRTQQEDSAVYLCASSLAFAGQNIQYFGAGTRLSVL.

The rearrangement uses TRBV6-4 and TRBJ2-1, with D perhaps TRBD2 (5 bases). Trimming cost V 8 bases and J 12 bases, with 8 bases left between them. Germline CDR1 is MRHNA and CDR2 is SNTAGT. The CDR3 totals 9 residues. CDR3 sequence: CASGLAQFF. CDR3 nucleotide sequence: TGTGCCAGCGGCCTAGCGCAGTTCTTC.

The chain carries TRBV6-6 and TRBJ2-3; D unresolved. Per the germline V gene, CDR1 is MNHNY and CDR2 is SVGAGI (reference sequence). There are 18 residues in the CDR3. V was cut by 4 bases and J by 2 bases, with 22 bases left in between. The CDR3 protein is CASSSRTRRDLFTDTQYF. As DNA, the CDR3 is TGTGCCAGCAGTTCAAGAACCCGAAGAGACCTTTTCACAGATACGCAGTATTTT.

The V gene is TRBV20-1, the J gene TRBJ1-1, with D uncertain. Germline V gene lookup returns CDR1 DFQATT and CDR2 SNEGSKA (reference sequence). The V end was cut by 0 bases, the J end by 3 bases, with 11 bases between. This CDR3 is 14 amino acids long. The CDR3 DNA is TGCAGTGCTAGAGATCAGGAGTTACACACTGAAGCTTTCTTT. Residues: CSARDQELHTEAFF.

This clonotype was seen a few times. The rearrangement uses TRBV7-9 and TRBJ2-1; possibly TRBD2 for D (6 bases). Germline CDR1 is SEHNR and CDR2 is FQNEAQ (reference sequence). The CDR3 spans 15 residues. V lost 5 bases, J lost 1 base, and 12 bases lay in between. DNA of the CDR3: TGTGCCAGCAGCCTCTCTAGCGTTTCCTACAATGAGCAGTTCTTC. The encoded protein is CASSLSSVSYNEQFF.

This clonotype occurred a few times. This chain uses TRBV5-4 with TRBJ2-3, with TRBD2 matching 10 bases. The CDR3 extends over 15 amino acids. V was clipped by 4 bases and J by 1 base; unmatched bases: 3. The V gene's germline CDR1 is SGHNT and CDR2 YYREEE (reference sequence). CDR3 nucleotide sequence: TGTGCCAGCAGCCCCGGACTAGCGGGCACAGATACGCAGTATTTT. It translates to CASSPGLAGTDTQYF.